This passage covers 5 T cell receptor beta chains from one sample sequenced in a study of blood T cell repertoires in COVID-19. The protocol was immunoSEQ multiplex PCR, while the TCRdb copy is restricted to in-frame clones and leaves out a portion. The profile shows around 60,000 clones, roughly 90% of them singletons. Sequenced: peripheral blood. Receptors were obtained from a human donor in a cohort sampled during active COVID-19.

The V and J genes are TRBV6-2 or TRBV6-3 and TRBJ1-5, with D possibly TRBD1 on 6 matching bases. Looked up from germline, CDR1 is MNHEY and CDR2 is SVGEGT. V lost 4 bases to trimming and J lost 5 bases, with 15 bases between them. The CDR3 spans 15 residues. CDR3 protein: CASSSPGTPDQPQHF. CDR3 coding DNA: TGTGCCAGCAGTTCCCCGGGGACACCCGATCAGCCCCAGCATTTT.

The chain combines TRBV3-1 (or the pseudogene TRBV3-2) with TRBJ2-3, with 11 nucleotides matching TRBD2. CDR1 and CDR2 from the germline V gene are LGHDT and YNNKEL (reference sequence). V trimming: 4 bases; J trimming: 8 bases; junction bases outside the gene matches: 14. The CDR3 extends over 17 amino acids. The DNA of the CDR3 is TGTGCCAGCAGCCGCGCCGCCATGACTAGCGGGGTTTTTACGCAGTATTTT. It codes for CASSRAAMTSGVFTQYF.

The chain uses TRBV25-1 and TRBJ1-1, with D hard to call. Trimming took 5 bases from V and 8 from J, leaving 21 bases between them. This CDR3 comprises 15 residues. Per the germline V gene, CDR1 is MGHDK and CDR2 is SYGVNS. CDR3 nucleotide sequence: TGTGCCAGCAGTCCTATGAGGAGTGGCGGCGAAGAAGCTTTCTTT. Amino acid sequence: CASSPMRSGGEEAFF.

V is TRBV30 and J is TRBJ1-2, with a weak D call TRBD1 (5 bases). The CDR3 runs 13 residues. With 3 bases removed from V and 8 bases from J, the gap between germline ends came to 16 bases. Per germline, CDR1 GTSNPN and CDR2 SVGIG (reference sequence). This CDR3 reads CAWRLKGAVGYTF. The DNA of the CDR3 is TGTGCCTGGAGACTGAAAGGGGCAGTCGGCTACACCTTC.

The chain recombines TRBV14 with TRBJ2-2, with D tentatively TRBD2 (5 bases). The ends were cut back, 1 base at V and 0 bases at J, with 9 bases in the middle. Germline V gene lookup returns CDR1 SGHDN and CDR2 FVKESK. The CDR3 is made up of 16 amino acids. DNA for the CDR3: TGTGCCAGCAGCCAAGCCGGGATCGCGAACACCGGGGAGCTGTTTTTT. Its protein product is CASSQAGIANTGELFF.